A single sample gave rise to the 27 T cell receptor beta chains below, sequenced in a study of T cell responses to AZD1222 COVID-19 vaccine. This table comes from immunoSEQ multiplex PCR, and its TCRdb copy is limited to in-frame clones, with some not included. Of tens of thousands of clones listed, around 86% are singletons. Sequenced here: peripheral blood, sampled on day 0 of AZD1222 vaccination. Receptors were obtained from an adult in good health.

CDR3 region: CATTGQDTEAFF. The DNA of the CDR3 is TGTGCCACTACCGGACAGGACACTGAAGCTTTCTTT. The gene calls are TRBV6-5 and TRBJ1-1; 7 nucleotides align to TRBD1. V lost 10 bases to trimming and J lost 3 bases; unmatched junction nucleotides: 5. The CDR3 is made up of 12 amino acids. Germline loops: CDR1 MNHEY, CDR2 SVGAGI.

The V and J genes are TRBV29-1 and TRBJ2-1; D not resolved. The V end was cut by 4 bases, the J end by 9 bases, with 13 bases between. This CDR3 comprises 12 residues. Germline CDR1 reads SQVTM; CDR2 reads ANQGSEA. The CDR3 nucleotides are TGCAGCGTTGGCTTAAGCGTAGGTGAGCAGTTCTTC. Translation gives CSVGLSVGEQFF.

The chain couples TRBV19 to TRBJ2-2, with a weak D call TRBD1 (6 bases). Germline assignment: CDR1 LNHDA and CDR2 SQIVND (reference sequence). Trimming shortened V by 2 bases and J by 2 bases, and 9 bases separated the two germline ends. The CDR3 has 15 amino acids. The CDR3 region has the DNA TGTGCCAGTAGTATAAGGGGGTTCAACACCGGGGAGCTGTTTTTT. It encodes CASSIRGFNTGELFF.

V and J are TRBV7-8 and TRBJ2-1; D perhaps matches TRBD1 (6 bases). Per germline, CDR1 SGHVS and CDR2 FQNEAQ. V gave up 1 base and J gave up 3 bases, with 28 bases separating them. The CDR3 consists of 21 residues. CDR3 DNA: TGTGCCAGCAGCTTAGAGCGGTTTTCGGGCCACAGGGCTGGGGGCTACAATGAGCAGTTCTTC. It specifies CASSLERFSGHRAGGYNEQFF.

The chain employs TRBV5-4 and TRBJ1-5; perhaps TRBD1 as D (6 bases). Trimming cost V 0 bases and J 1 base, with 11 bases left between them. The CDR3 has 16 residues. Germline CDR1 is SGHNT and CDR2 is YYREEE (reference sequence). The CDR3 region is CASSLGGAESNQPQHF. CDR3 sequence (DNA): TGTGCCAGCAGCTTGGGGGGGGCTGAGAGCAATCAGCCCCAGCATTTT.

The J gene is TRBJ1-1, the V gene TRBV5-1; D remains ambiguous. The germline V gene has CDR1 SGHRS and CDR2 YFSETQ. The V end was cut by 4 bases, the J end by 1 base, with 11 bases between. The CDR3 runs 14 residues. The CDR3 DNA reads as TGCGCCAGCAGCATCCAACTTACGAACACTGAAGCTTTCTTT. It yields the protein CASSIQLTNTEAFF.

The chain couples TRBV6-5 to TRBJ1-6; D gene uncertain. CDR1 is MNHEY and CDR2 is SVGAGI in the germline V gene. This CDR3 spans 15 amino acids. Trimming pared 5 bases from V and 6 bases from J, leaving 14 bases between. CDR3 residues: CASSRSGVGNSPLHF. The CDR3 coding sequence is TGTGCCAGCAGTAGGAGTGGGGTCGGTAATTCACCCCTCCACTTT.

This clone has only one observation. The V and J genes are TRBV9 and TRBJ1-3; 9 bases align to TRBD1. The ends lost 3 bases at V and 1 base at J; junction bases unmatched: 5. The V gene's germline CDR1 is SGDLS and CDR2 YYNGEE. This CDR3 contains 16 residues. The CDR3 sequence: CASSAGGQGSGNTIYF. The DNA of the CDR3 is TGTGCCAGCAGCGCAGGGGGACAGGGATCTGGAAACACCATATATTTT. The entire variable domain, with the rest obtained from reference TRBV9 and TRBJ1-3, is as follows: DSGVTQTPKHLITATGQRVTLRCSPRSGDLSVYWYQQSLDQGLQFLIQYYNGEERAKGNILERFSAQQFPDLHSELNLSSLELGDSALYFCASSAGGQGSGNTIYFGEGSWLTVV.

This chain uses TRBV3-1 (or the pseudogene TRBV3-2) with TRBJ1-2, with 8 bases that match TRBD1. This CDR3 comprises 16 residues. Per germline, CDR1 LGHDT and CDR2 YNNKEL (reference sequence). Trimming removed 0 bases from V and 4 bases from J; junction bases left unmatched: 7. The CDR3 sequence is CASSQDRGRDAYGYTF. The DNA of the CDR3 is TGTGCCAGCAGCCAAGACAGGGGGCGCGACGCCTATGGCTACACCTTC.

This chain links TRBV11-2 with TRBJ1-1, with D hard to call. Germline CDR1 reads SGHAT; CDR2 reads FQNNGV. V shed 3 bases and J shed 6 bases, with 11 bases lying between them. The CDR3 is made up of 13 amino acids. The CDR3 reads CASSFRLESEAFF. In DNA, the CDR3 is TGTGCCAGCAGCTTCAGGTTGGAGTCTGAAGCTTTCTTT.

The chain carries TRBV7-6 and TRBJ2-3, with a weak D call TRBD2 (5 bases). Trimming took 0 bases from V and 0 from J, leaving 7 bases between them. Germline-derived CDR1 and CDR2 are SGHVS and FNYEAQ. The CDR3 sequence is 15 residues long. CDR3 nucleotide sequence: TGTGCCAGCAGCTTAGCGCGGGTGAGCACAGATACGCAGTATTTT. Amino acid sequence: CASSLARVSTDTQYF.

The J gene is TRBJ1-6, the V gene TRBV5-6, with D tentatively TRBD1 (5 bases). CDR3 length: 17 amino acids. Trimming pared 0 bases from V and 0 bases from J, leaving 10 bases between. Germline V CDR1 and CDR2: SGHDT, YYEEEE. CDR3 bases: TGTGCCAGCAGCTTGGGGGGCCCGAGCTCCTATAATTCACCCCTCCACTTT. Its translation: CASSLGGPSSYNSPLHF.

This sequence joins TRBV11-2 and TRBJ2-7; D remains ambiguous. CDR1 SGHAT and CDR2 FQNNGV come from the germline V gene. Trimming removed 3 bases from V and 2 bases from J, with 8 bases in between. The CDR3 extends over 13 amino acids. This chain's CDR3 is CASSLTDTYEQYF. The CDR3, as DNA: TGTGCCAGCAGCTTGACTGACACCTACGAGCAGTACTTC.

The chain couples TRBV9 to TRBJ2-7; no definite D call. The CDR3 extends over 15 amino acids. Germline values: CDR1 SGDLS, CDR2 YYNGEE. Trimming cost V 0 bases and J 2 bases, with 12 bases left between them. The CDR3 loop reads CASSVDATETYEQYF. CDR3 nucleotides: TGTGCCAGCAGCGTAGACGCCACCGAGACCTACGAGCAGTACTTC.

CDR3 in amino acids: CAWSWTGNTEAFF. The DNA of the CDR3 is TGTGCCTGGAGTTGGACAGGGAACACTGAAGCTTTCTTT. J is TRBJ1-1 and V is TRBV30, with TRBD1 matching 7 bases. CDR1 is GTSNPN and CDR2 is SVGIG in the germline V gene (reference sequence). V shed 2 bases, J shed 1 base, and the junction held 1 base outside the gene matches. The CDR3 totals 13 residues.

This clone was seen a single time. This chain connects TRBV3-1 (or the pseudogene TRBV3-2) to TRBJ2-1; TRBD2 aligns across 10 bases. The CDR3 consists of 14 residues. Germline V gene sequence: CDR1 LGHDT, CDR2 YNNKEL (reference sequence). The V gene end was trimmed by 5 bases and the J gene end by 8 bases; junction bases not matched to a gene: 6. CDR3 region: CASSGSGGPHEQFF. As DNA, the CDR3 is TGTGCCAGCAGCGGTAGCGGGGGGCCCCATGAGCAGTTCTTC.

The CDR3 bases are TGTGCCAGCAGCTTAGTTGGGACTAGCCGCGAGCAGTACTTC. Its translation: CASSLVGTSREQYF. This rearrangement joins TRBV7-2 to TRBJ2-7, with 9 bases matching TRBD2. The CDR3 extends over 14 amino acids. Per germline, CDR1 SGHTA and CDR2 FQGNSA. The J segment lost 6 bases and the V segment lost 1 base, leaving 4 bases of the junction unmatched.

This chain connects TRBV27 to TRBJ1-2; D possibly corresponds to TRBD1 (5 bases). Germline CDR1 is MNHEY and CDR2 is SMNVEV (reference sequence). V was clipped by 5 bases and J by 4 bases, with 20 bases between them. The CDR3 sequence is 16 residues long. CDR3 sequence reads: CASSPPWWGESYGYTF. DNA of the CDR3: TGTGCCAGCAGTCCCCCGTGGTGGGGGGAGAGCTATGGCTACACCTTC.

The J gene is TRBJ1-2, the V gene TRBV6-1; D is undetermined. This CDR3 is 16 amino acids long. Trimming stripped 2 bases from V and 1 base from J, with 14 bases between. Germline loops: CDR1 MNHNS, CDR2 SASEGT. In DNA, the CDR3 is TGTGCCAGCAGTGAAAAAATTCGGGTGTTTAACTATGGCTACACCTTC. Its protein is CASSEKIRVFNYGYTF.

The chain employs TRBV9 and TRBJ2-3; 9 bases map to TRBD2. Germline V gives CDR1 SGDLS, CDR2 YYNGEE. This CDR3 region has 17 residues. J was trimmed by 5 bases and V by 0 bases; bases with no gene match: 10. The CDR3 spells CASSVGIAGAPGDTQYF. CDR3 coding DNA: TGTGCCAGCAGCGTAGGAATAGCGGGAGCCCCGGGAGATACGCAGTATTTT.

This clone was detected once. The V call is TRBV7-2, the J call TRBJ1-3; D is perhaps TRBD1 (6 bases). The CDR3 spans 16 residues. V gave up 5 bases and J gave up 0 bases, with 14 bases separating them. From germline, CDR1 is SGHTA and CDR2 FQGNSA. DNA of the CDR3: TGTGCCAGCAGCCCCGGGGGCGGGTACTCTGGAAACACCATATATTTT. It is translated as CASSPGGGYSGNTIYF.

This chain joins TRBV7-9 and TRBJ2-7, with a possible D match to TRBD2 (6 bases). The germline CDR1 and CDR2 sequences are SEHNR and FQNEAQ (reference sequence). The CDR3 length is 13 residues. The V gene lost 10 bases and the J gene lost 1 base, with 14 bases spanning the gap. The CDR3 is CATHGTDSYEQYF. CDR3 sequence (DNA): TGTGCCACCCACGGGACTGATTCCTACGAGCAGTACTTC.

The J gene is TRBJ2-1, the V gene TRBV5-6; 8 nucleotides match TRBD1. This CDR3 is 16 amino acids long. From germline, CDR1 is SGHDT and CDR2 YYEEEE. With 4 bases clipped from V and 3 bases from J, the junction kept 9 bases outside the gene matches. The CDR3 reads CASSKTQGVLYNEQFF. Written as DNA, the CDR3 is TGTGCCAGCAGCAAAACACAGGGGGTCCTCTACAATGAGCAGTTCTTC.

J is TRBJ2-2 and V is TRBV4-3; 7 nucleotides line up with TRBD2. CDR1 is LGHNA, CDR2 YSLEER, per germline. V was clipped by 5 bases and J by 3 bases; unmatched bases: 6. The CDR3 has 15 residues. The CDR3, as DNA: TGCGCCAGCAGCGGGAGGGCATATCACACCGGGGAGCTGTTTTTT. It is translated as CASSGRAYHTGELFF.

V gene TRBV11-2 combines with J gene TRBJ2-4; D assignment may be TRBD1 or TRBD2 (7 bases each). This CDR3 has 15 amino acids. Trimming stripped 8 bases from V and 0 bases from J, with 14 bases between. Germline V gives CDR1 SGHAT, CDR2 FQNNGV. The CDR3 reads CASGRGRAAKNIQYF. The CDR3 coding sequence is TGTGCCAGCGGGAGGGGGCGCGCAGCCAAAAACATTCAGTACTTC.

The rearrangement links TRBV30 to TRBJ1-5; perhaps TRBD1 as D (6 bases). CDR1 is GTSNPN, CDR2 SVGIG, per germline (reference sequence). The CDR3 length is 14 residues. Trimming removed 0 bases from V and 4 bases from J, with 10 bases in between. As DNA, the CDR3 is TGTGCCTGGAGTGTAGGGACATGGAATCAGCCCCAGCATTTT. Protein: CAWSVGTWNQPQHF.

This clone was seen more than once but under ten times. The rearrangement uses TRBV19 and TRBJ1-4; D is perhaps TRBD1 (5 bases). The V end lost 0 bases, the J end lost 5 bases, and 16 bases lay between the germline ends. CDR1 is LNHDA and CDR2 is SQIVND in the germline V gene (reference sequence). This CDR3 has 17 residues. CDR3: CASSIEQGGALNEKLFF. CDR3 in DNA: TGTGCCAGTAGTATAGAGCAGGGTGGGGCCCTCAATGAAAAACTGTTTTTT.